This T cell receptor (beta chain) is from a study of siplizumab effects on memory and regulatory T cells. Study observations and caveats: The Treg-derived share of mappable alloreactive CD4+ clones averaged roughly 64% with siplizumab and 25% to 30% in controls. Naive T cells apparently outstripped memory cells in diversity and seemed major alloresponse contributors. Suppressive function of proliferating Tregs from siplizumab cultures was not confirmed.

Profiled with immunoSEQ multiplex PCR; TCRdb holds only in-frame clones, not every one. This sample has about 40,000 clones; 70% to 90% occur once, and the top ten carry approximately 0.25%. In the case of this clone: Its matching antigen is unknown.

V dropped 5 bases and J dropped 6 bases, with 16 bases sitting between them. The length of the CDR3 is 14 residues. Germline V lookup: CDR1 SEHNR, CDR2 FQNEAQ (reference sequence). This sequence joins TRBV7-9 and TRBJ1-2; D is perhaps TRBD1 (5 bases). The origin of this receptor is a human donor in good health. The sample consisted of naive CD4+ T cells sorted from blood. As DNA, the CDR3 is TGTGCCAGCAGCCCAGTCTGGCAGGGAGATGGCTACACCTTC. Protein sequence: CASSPVWQGDGYTF.